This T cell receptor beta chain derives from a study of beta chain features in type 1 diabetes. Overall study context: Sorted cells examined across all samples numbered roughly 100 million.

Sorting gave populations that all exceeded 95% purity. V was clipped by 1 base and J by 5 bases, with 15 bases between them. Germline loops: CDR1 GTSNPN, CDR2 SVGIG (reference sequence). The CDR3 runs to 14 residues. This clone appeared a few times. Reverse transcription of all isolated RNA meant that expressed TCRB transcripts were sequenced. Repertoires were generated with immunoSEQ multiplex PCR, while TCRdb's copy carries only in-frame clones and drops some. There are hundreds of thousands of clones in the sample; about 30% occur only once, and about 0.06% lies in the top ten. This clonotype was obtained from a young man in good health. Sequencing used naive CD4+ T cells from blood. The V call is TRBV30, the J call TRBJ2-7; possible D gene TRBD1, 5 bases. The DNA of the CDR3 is TGTGCCTGGAGTGCGGACATTTTATCCCACGAGCAGTACTTC. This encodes CAWSADILSHEQYF.